The TCR beta chain described here comes from a study of identical twins. Study-wide points: Beta out-of-frame sequences displayed a weaker excess of sharing between twins. Invariant cells of the MAIT and iNKT types might have partly distorted the zero-insertion analyses. Memory repertoires showed no such pattern, whereas abundant cord blood beta clonotypes carried fewer insertions.

A single record per CDR3 protein comes from TCRdb applying MiXCR to the 5' RACE reads. The sample yields 750,000 to 950,000 distinct CDR3 sequences, roughly an eighth seen once. On this clonotype itself: No antigen is known for it.

Separately, the same data were catalogued under a study of yellow fever vaccine responses in identical twins.

This receptor was identified in a woman younger than 35 in good health. The specimen was PBMCs.

Written as DNA, the CDR3 is TGCGCCAGCAGCTTGGGACGCACGATGAACACTGAAGCTTTCTTT. This encodes CASSLGRTMNTEAFF. The chain carries TRBV5-1 and TRBJ1-1; the D is unclear. V lost 0 bases and J lost 0, with 9 bases in between. Per germline, CDR1 SGHRS and CDR2 YFSETQ. The CDR3 spans 15 residues.